A selection of T cell receptor beta chains follows, all from one sample in a study of shared clonotypes between healthy human individuals. TCRdb keeps only in-frame clones here, not all; method: immunoSEQ multiplex PCR. The profile covers 2 million to 2.5 million clones, with 90% to 96% appearing a single time and roughly 0.13% taken by the ten largest. Sequencing was carried out using naive CD4+ T cells sorted from blood. Every receptor here comes from a young man in good health. Both conserved end residues are part of each CDR3. D genes are given only for firm matches. Clone size is not always given. Where it is, it says once, few, many or a class for expanded clones.

D gene | J gene | clone size | V gene | CDR3 DNA | CDR3 protein
- | TRBJ1-1 | - | TRBV27 | TGTGCCAGCCCTTTAGGGGGGGGACTGAACACTGAAGCTTTCTTT | CASPLGGGLNTEAFF
TRBD2 | TRBJ2-3 | - | TRBV5-1 | TGCGCCAGCGGAGCGGGGGGCACAGATACGCAGTATTTT | CASGAGGTDTQYF
- | TRBJ2-7 | - | TRBV6-6 | TGTGCCAGCAGCTTCCCGAGTACAGGCTACGAGCAGTACTTC | CASSFPSTGYEQYF
- | TRBJ1-5 | - | TRBV5-1 | TGCGCCAGCAGCTTGGCCGGGGGGGACAATCAGCCCCAGCATTTT | CASSLAGGDNQPQHF
TRBD2 | TRBJ2-1 | once | TRBV10-3 | TGTGCCATCAGCGTAGCGGGGGGGTACGACAAGTTCTTC | CAISVAGGYDKFF
- | TRBJ2-5 | - | TRBV7-2 | TGTGCCAGCAGATCCTGGAGCGAAGAGACCCAGTACTTC | CASRSWSEETQYF
TRBD2 | TRBJ2-5 | - | TRBV6-5 | TGTGCCAGCAGCCGAGCGGGGGGGCCTGGGACCCAGTACTTC | CASSRAGGPGTQYF
- | TRBJ1-6 | - | TRBV18 | TGTGCCAGCTCACGATCAGGGGTCAATTCACCCCTCCACTTT | CASSRSGVNSPLHF
TRBD1 | TRBJ1-2 | - | TRBV29-1 | TGCAGCGTACTACAGGGGGCCTTCACCTTC | CSVLQGAFTF
- | TRBJ1-2 | - | TRBV4-3 | TGCGCCAGCAGCCGGGACCACACAGGGCTCTATGGCTACACCTTC | CASSRDHTGLYGYTF
TRBD2 | TRBJ2-3 | - | TRBV5-4 | TGTGCCAGCAGCCGGGGGGGACTAGAAGCAGATACGCAGTATTTT | CASSRGGLEADTQYF
- | TRBJ2-5 | - | TRBV6-5 | TGTGCCAGCAGAGAGGGGATCCAAGAGACCCAGTACTTC | CASREGIQETQYF
TRBD2 | TRBJ2-7 | - | TRBV5-1 | TGCGCCAGCAGCCACCTCTCAGCGGGATTCTACGAGCAGTACTTC | CASSHLSAGFYEQYF
- | TRBJ2-3 | - | TRBV27 | TGTGCCAGCAGTTTGCAGGGAGAAGATACGCAGTATTTT | CASSLQGEDTQYF
- | TRBJ2-3 | - | TRBV7-2 | TGTGCCAGCAGCTCACGCACAGATACGCAGTATTTT | CASSSRTDTQYF
TRBD1 | TRBJ2-5 | - | TRBV5-1 | TGCGCCAGCAGCCGGACAGGGCGGCTAGAGACCCAGTACTTC | CASSRTGRLETQYF
TRBD1 | TRBJ1-2 | - | TRBV10-3 | TGTGCCACCACCGGGACAGGGGAAGAAGCTAACTATGGCTACACCTTC | CATTGTGEEANYGYTF
TRBD2 | TRBJ2-5 | - | TRBV4-1 | TGCGCCAGCAGCCAGACCCTTTCCGGGGGGGCACAAGAGACCCAGTACTTC | CASSQTLSGGAQETQYF
TRBD1 | TRBJ2-7 | - | TRBV7-6 | TGTGCCAGCAGCCTACGAGGACAGGGGCTGGACGAGCAGTACTTC | CASSLRGQGLDEQYF
TRBD2 | TRBJ2-4 | - | TRBV5-1 | TGCGCCAGCAGCTCGTCGGGGACTAGCGTGATTGGGGCCAAAAACATTCAGTACTTC | CASSSSGTSVIGAKNIQYF
- | TRBJ2-2 | - | TRBV6-5 | TGTGCCAGCAGCCGTACGGGCGACGGGGAGCTGTTTTTT | CASSRTGDGELFF
TRBD2 | TRBJ2-3 | - | TRBV2 | TGTGCCAGCACCTTGCGGGGAGGGGGCACAGATACGCAGTATTTT | CASTLRGGGTDTQYF
TRBD1 | TRBJ1-2 | once | TRBV6-1 | TGTGCCAGCAGTGTGGCACAGGGGGCGTGGAGCTATGGCTACACCTTC | CASSVAQGAWSYGYTF
- | TRBJ2-2 | - | TRBV19 | TGTGCCAGTAGTATAGTCTGGGGAGCCCTCCACACCGGGGAGCTGTTTTTT | CASSIVWGALHTGELFF
- | TRBJ2-3 | - | TRBV6-1 | TGTGCCACCCAAAGGGGTCCTGAAACAGATACGCAGTATTTT | CATQRGPETDTQYF
- | TRBJ2-1 | - | TRBV19 | TGTGCCAGTAGTATCCCGGCAGGGGCGTCCTACAATGAGCAGTTCTTC | CASSIPAGASYNEQFF
- | TRBJ2-2 | - | TRBV5-1 | TGCGCCAGCAGTCAAAGTCAAGGGTTCGACACCGGGGAGCTGTTTTTT | CASSQSQGFDTGELFF
- | TRBJ2-7 | - | TRBV6-1 | TGTGCCAGCAGTGAAGCGCAAGTAAGGGGGGAATACGAGCAGTACTTC | CASSEAQVRGEYEQYF
- | TRBJ1-2 | - | TRBV12-5 | TGTGCTAGTGGTCCGACCGGGGACTATGGCTACACCTTC | CASGPTGDYGYTF
TRBD2 | TRBJ2-1 | - | TRBV7-3 | TGTGCCAGCAGCTTCGGACTAGCGGGGAAGGGACGAAATGAGCAGTTCTTC | CASSFGLAGKGRNEQFF
- | TRBJ1-1 | - | TRBV4-3 | TGCGCCAGCAGCCCGGGCGGGGGCGAAACTGAAGCTTTCTTT | CASSPGGGETEAFF
- | TRBJ1-3 | once | TRBV10-1 | TGCGCCAGCAGCGAGGGAGGGGGTCTACCTACCCGAAACACCATATATTTT | CASSEGGGLPTRNTIYF
TRBD1 | TRBJ2-7 | - | TRBV13 | TGTGCCAGCAGCTTGGGACAGGGGGCGGATTACGAGCAGTACTTC | CASSLGQGADYEQYF
- | TRBJ2-3 | - | TRBV6-6 | TGTGCCAGCAAAAGGAGCGGGAGCACAGATACGCAGTATTTT | CASKRSGSTDTQYF
- | TRBJ2-3 | once | TRBV30 | TGTGCCTGGAAAATAAAAGGGGGGGGCACAGATACGCAGTATTTT | CAWKIKGGGTDTQYF
- | TRBJ2-3 | - | TRBV7-2 | TGTGCCAGCAGCCGTATCTTTACAGATACGCAGTATTTT | CASSRIFTDTQYF
- | TRBJ1-3 | - | TRBV9 | TGTGCCAGCAGCGTAGGACCCGAGGGGCGAGGGAACACCATATATTTT | CASSVGPEGRGNTIYF
TRBD1 | TRBJ1-3 | - | TRBV5-6 | TGTGCCAGCAGCTCCCCTGGACAGGTGTCGGCTGGAAACACCATATATTTT | CASSSPGQVSAGNTIYF
TRBD2 | TRBJ2-7 | - | TRBV5-4 | TGTGCCAGCAGCTTGGGACTAGCGGGGAGCTCCTACGAGCAGTACTTC | CASSLGLAGSSYEQYF
- | TRBJ2-2 | - | TRBV7-7 | TGTGCTAGCAGGGGCGGGATGAACACCGGGGAGCTGTTTTTT | CASRGGMNTGELFF
TRBD2 | TRBJ2-3 | once | TRBV28 | TGTGCCAGCAGTTTCGGCGGGAGGGCCGCAGATACGCAGTATTTT | CASSFGGRAADTQYF
TRBD2 | TRBJ2-5 | - | TRBV2 | TGTGCCAGCCGGGGGGAGGGGGAGACCCAGTACTTC | CASRGEGETQYF
- | TRBJ2-7 | once | TRBV2 | TGTGCCAGCAGTGTACTCAGATCCTACGAGCAGTACTTC | CASSVLRSYEQYF
TRBD2 | TRBJ2-3 | - | TRBV28 | TGTGCCAGCAGTTCCCCAGCTAGCGGGGGGTTCACAGATACGCAGTATTTT | CASSSPASGGFTDTQYF
- | TRBJ2-7 | - | TRBV6-1 | TGTGCCAGCAGTTGGGACTGGATCTACGAGCAGTACTTC | CASSWDWIYEQYF
- | TRBJ1-1 | - | TRBV28 | TGTGCCAGCAGTTTACCTAAAAAGGGGGGCGATGAAGCTTTCTTT | CASSLPKKGGDEAFF
TRBD2 | TRBJ2-5 | - | TRBV6-5 | TGTGCCAGCAGTTACTCTCCGGGAGGAGAGACCCAGTACTTC | CASSYSPGGETQYF